This TCR beta chain was sequenced during a study of blood T cells in healthy people across ages. The CDR3 is made up of 16 amino acids. Unmatched junction bases numbered 11, after V lost 2 bases and J lost 8 bases. The germline gives CDR1 LGHNA, CDR2 YSLEER. With a J-beta primer mix and a sample-barcoded 5' primer, a second PCR ran about 7 to 12 cycles. Via MiXCR, TCRdb re-called the 5' RACE reads, giving one row per CDR3 protein. The sample holds about 900,000 distinct CDR3 sequences, around 46% seen once. This receptor was taken from a man aged 25 to 40 in good health. The genes are TRBV4-3 and TRBJ1-4; 7 nucleotides match TRBD1. The sample was blood. CDR3 amino acids: CASSQLGQGGSEKLFF. The DNA for the CDR3 is TGCGCCAGCAGCCAACTCGGGCAGGGGGGCAGCGAAAAACTGTTTTTT.